This TCR beta chain appears in the sequencing data of a study of T cell repertoires in cytomegalovirus infection. On the study more broadly: CMV infection and matching HLA type were both indicated by public TCR beta signatures.

To note about this clonotype: The antigen remains unidentified.

TCRdb fed the reads into MiXCR, producing one record per CDR3 protein. The sample lists 100,000 to 150,000 distinct CDR3 sequences; 20% to 30% were seen once. Trimming cost V 3 bases and J 4 bases, with 10 bases left between them. CDR3 length: 14 residues. Germline V gene sequence: CDR1 SGHAT, CDR2 FQNNGV. V and J are TRBV11-2 and TRBJ1-3; possibly TRBD1 for D (6 bases). This TCR was sampled from a human donor in good health (CMV status not recorded). Some clones in this sample may be carry-over from other donors' samples. Sample: PBMCs, sequenced either directly or after in vitro stimulation (not recorded which). CDR3 nucleotides: TGTGCCAGCAGCTTGACAGGCTTGGGAAACACCATATATTTT. Translation gives CASSLTGLGNTIYF.